The count of the clone carrying this TCR beta chain is one. This sample is drawn from a study of blood T cell repertoires in COVID-19. Study details: In each case, the material was cDNA or gDNA derived from T cells, B-cell-depleted T cells, or PBMCs.

V lost 5 bases and J lost 2, with 8 bases in between. This CDR3 region has 13 residues. Germline V lookup: CDR1 WNHNN, CDR2 SYGVQD (reference sequence). Each participant's cohort was designated according to participant-reported clinical history. Recovered status applied to Cohort 3 donors who had two consecutive negative PCRs. It also applied to those with clearance or with symptom resolution. Authors' processing steps: Quantification of nucleated cells was approximated via reference gene primer amplification. Assay: immunoSEQ multiplex PCR; the TCRdb copy retains only in-frame clones and omits some. V, J and clone size reflect that table, while D and trimming were determined from the DNA. Found here are around 190,000 clones, roughly four fifths of them singletons; the top ten hold around 8.8%.

This clonotype was obtained from a man aged 35-49 years who had recovered from COVID-19. The gene calls are TRBV10-1 and TRBJ2-3; tentatively, D is TRBD1 (6 bases). Sequencing used PBMCs or T cells enriched from blood (not recorded which). The CDR3: CASSRTDTDTQYF. CDR3 nucleotides: TGCGCCAGCAGTAGGACAGACACAGATACGCAGTATTTT.